The clone carrying this T cell receptor beta chain was observed many times. Other DNA sequences in the same sample also yield this CDR3. The sample originates from a study of shared clonotypes between healthy human individuals. Germline CDR1 and CDR2: GTSNPN and SVGIG (reference sequence). The CDR3 contains 14 residues. Trimming took off 3 bases at V and 4 bases at J, with 15 bases between the two ends. Bulk PBMC genomic DNA spanned ten immunoSEQ deep plates. Authors' analysis steps: Filtering differed since immunoSEQ provided only junctions, with no quality scores. Assay used: immunoSEQ multiplex PCR; TCRdb lists only in-frame clones, some missing. V, J and clone size were drawn from that table, and D and trimming were deduced from the DNA. Altogether about half a million clones are present, around 77% being singletons, with the ten largest covering approximately 12%.

Input material: PBMCs. This sequence originates from a woman aged 35 to 49 in good health. Some clones in this sample may be carry-over from other donors' samples. V and J are TRBV30 and TRBJ1-2; no reliable D call. CDR3 protein: CAWRPRAWGYGYTF. The CDR3 nucleotides read TGTGCCTGGAGACCACGAGCCTGGGGCTATGGCTACACCTTC.